The sequence of this T cell receptor (beta chain) was determined in a study of blood T cell repertoires in COVID-19. Study in general: The United States, Italy and Spain provided the acute and convalescent COVID-19 samples.

This CDR3 spans 13 amino acids. The germline CDR1 and CDR2 sequences are SQVTM and ANQGSEA. To note about this clone: Mismatch with germline at one junction end may stem from a read error.

Method: immunoSEQ multiplex PCR; TCRdb's copy keeps in-frame clones and lacks some. The sample lists about 100,000 clones, 90% seen once, with over 6.5% in the top ten. The TCR originated in a man aged 18 to 30 with COVID-19, enrolled during active disease. The gene calls are TRBV29-1 and TRBJ2-7, with D hard to call. The sequencing sample was made of peripheral blood. CDR3 DNA: TGCAGCGTTGCCGCGCGGCGCTCCTACGAGCGGTACTTC. Encoded protein: CSVAARRSYERYF.